Presented here are 21 T cell receptor beta chains from one specimen sequenced in a study of T cell repertoires in cytomegalovirus infection. TCRdb re-derived calls from the reads in MiXCR, one entry per CDR3 protein. The table shows hundreds of thousands of distinct CDR3 sequences, with about 39% occurring only once. Which antigens these TCRs recognize remains unknown. The material sequenced was cultured PBMCs, taken from culture after CMV antigen stimulation. The receptors were gathered from a human donor in good health (CMV status not recorded). Some clones in this sample may be carry-over from other donors' samples.

This clonotype has only a few counts. J is TRBJ2-7 and V is TRBV6-1, with D possibly being TRBD1 (6 bases). The V and J ends lost 4 bases and 2 bases respectively, with 12 bases between them. CDR3 size: 14 residues. Germline CDR1 MNHNS, CDR2 SASEGT. CDR3 in amino acids: CASSAGHGTYEQYF. The CDR3 DNA is TGTGCCAGCAGTGCGGGACACGGGACCTACGAGCAGTACTTC.

This clonotype occurred a few times. This rearrangement joins TRBV7-2 to TRBJ1-6, with D unclear. V was cut by 5 bases and J by 0 bases, with 20 bases left in between. This CDR3 contains 19 residues. Germline V lookup: CDR1 SGHTA, CDR2 FQGNSA. The DNA for the CDR3 is TGTGCCAGCAGCCAACGAAGCTACATTAGCTTCTCCTATAATTCACCCCTCCACTTT. It translates to CASSQRSYISFSYNSPLHF.

The sample holds a few counts of this clonotype. The chain joins TRBV7-2 to TRBJ2-5; 8 bases match TRBD1. Germline lookup yields CDR1 SGHTA and CDR2 FQGNSA. The V segment lost 4 bases and the J segment 5 bases; nucleotides outside the gene matches: 9. CDR3 length equals 15 residues. The CDR3 is CASSSRTGLGETQYF. CDR3 in DNA: TGTGCCAGCAGCTCTCGGACAGGGCTTGGGGAGACCCAGTACTTC.

This clonotype has only a few counts. V usage is TRBV6-1 and J usage is TRBJ1-1; 7 bases align to TRBD1. Per germline, CDR1 MNHNS and CDR2 SASEGT. The length of the CDR3 is 15 residues. Trimming took 6 bases from V and 1 from J; bases not matched to a gene: 8. In DNA, the CDR3 is TGTGCCAGCAGGTCATTTTGGACAGGGAACACTGAAGCTTTCTTT. Translating it yields CASRSFWTGNTEAFF.

This rearrangement joins TRBV2 to TRBJ2-1, with a weak D call TRBD2 (5 bases). CDR1 is SNHLY and CDR2 is FYNNEI in the germline V gene. V gave up 5 bases and J gave up 4 bases, with 15 bases separating them. The CDR3 contains 15 residues. The CDR3: CASSITRLPYNEQFF. In nucleotides, the CDR3 is TGTGCCAGCAGTATAACTAGATTGCCGTACAATGAGCAGTTCTTC.

This clonotype came up a few times. V usage is TRBV6-1 and J usage is TRBJ2-1, with 10 nucleotides matching TRBD2. This CDR3 has 16 amino acids. With 7 bases clipped from V and 2 bases from J, the junction kept 8 bases outside the gene matches. Germline CDR1 is MNHNS and CDR2 is SASEGT. The CDR3 loop reads CASIEVAGGTYNEQFF. CDR3 in DNA: TGTGCCAGCATTGAGGTAGCGGGAGGAACCTACAATGAGCAGTTCTTC.

This sequence joins TRBV11-2 and TRBJ2-5, with D unresolved. CDR1 SGHAT and CDR2 FQNNGV come from the germline V gene. The CDR3 sequence is 13 residues long. Trimming removed 1 base from V and 5 bases from J, with 8 bases in between. DNA for the CDR3: TGTGCCAGCAGCTTAGCGGTGTCGGAGACCCAGTACTTC. Translation gives CASSLAVSETQYF.

This chain joins TRBV7-8 and TRBJ1-4; D unclear. The CDR3 sequence is 17 residues long. Germline CDR1 SGHVS, CDR2 FQNEAQ. With 4 bases removed from V and 0 bases from J, the gap between germline ends came to 15 bases. This CDR3 is CASSSGRGRSTNEKLFF. For the CDR3, the DNA is TGTGCCAGCAGCTCCGGTAGAGGTAGATCAACTAATGAAAAACTGTTTTTT.

The chain combines TRBV7-2 with TRBJ2-1, with D tentatively TRBD1 (6 bases). In germline, CDR1 is SGHTA, CDR2 FQGNSA. Deletions cut 3 bases from V and 5 bases from J, with 8 bases between. CDR3 length equals 13 residues. The CDR3: CASSFNRDNEQFF. As DNA, the CDR3 is TGTGCCAGCAGCTTTAACAGGGACAATGAGCAGTTCTTC.

The sample holds one count of this clonotype. The chain has TRBV2 and TRBJ1-4; no firm D call. CDR3 size: 15 residues. Germline CDR1 SNHLY, CDR2 FYNNEI. V was pared by 4 bases and J by 7 bases, with 16 bases between. The CDR3 loop reads CASSAIQASGEKLFF. The CDR3 region has the DNA TGTGCCAGCAGTGCCATACAAGCTTCAGGTGAAAAACTGTTTTTT. Looking up the rest from reference TRBV2 and TRBJ1-4 gives the full variable domain: EPEVTQTPSHQVTQMGQEVILRCVPISNHLYFYWYRQILGQKVEFLVSFYNNEISEKSEIFDDQFSVERPDGSNFTLKIRSTKLEDSAMYFCASSAIQASGEKLFFGSGTQLSVL.

This clonotype has at least ten counts. The CDR3 protein is CASSVLAATIYNEQFF. The CDR3 nucleotides are TGTGCCAGCAGCGTATTAGCGGCTACCATCTACAATGAGCAGTTCTTC. The chain has TRBV7-2 and TRBJ2-1; possible D gene TRBD2, 6 bases. Germline V lookup: CDR1 SGHTA, CDR2 FQGNSA. V dropped 5 bases and J dropped 3 bases, with 17 bases sitting between them. This CDR3 is built from 16 residues.

This sequence joins TRBV29-1 and TRBJ2-7, with D possibly TRBD1 on 6 matching bases. The V end lost 5 bases, the J end lost 4 bases, and 12 bases lay between the germline ends. CDR1 is SQVTM and CDR2 is ANQGSEA in the germline V gene. The CDR3 loop spans 12 amino acids. The CDR3 DNA reads as TGCAGCGTTAGGCCAGGGGCGTACGAGCAGTACTTC. This encodes CSVRPGAYEQYF.

The chain uses TRBV6-1 and TRBJ1-5; perhaps TRBD1 as D (6 bases). The CDR3 sequence is 15 residues long. V lost 2 bases and J 4 bases, leaving 12 bases between the germline ends. The germline gives CDR1 MNHNS, CDR2 SASEGT. CDR3 DNA: TGTGCCAGCAGTGAAAGGGGGGCAGGAAATCAGCCCCAGCATTTT. It translates to CASSERGAGNQPQHF.

V gene TRBV4-3 combines with J gene TRBJ2-3; 7 nucleotides align to TRBD2. CDR1 is LGHNA, CDR2 YSLEER, per germline. Trimming removed 4 bases from V and 4 bases from J; junction bases left unmatched: 5. This CDR3 has 14 residues. The CDR3 DNA reads TGCGCCAGCAGCCCCGGACTAGATTCAGATACGCAGTATTTT. Encoded protein: CASSPGLDSDTQYF.

The chain carries TRBV29-1 and TRBJ2-7; 7 nucleotides align to TRBD2. The CDR3 loop spans 12 amino acids. CDR1 SQVTM and CDR2 ANQGSEA come from the germline V gene. V was pared by 8 bases and J by 1 base, with 5 bases of the junction left unmatched. CDR3 in DNA: TGCAGCTTCCGGGGGGATTCCTACGAGCAGTACTTC. This sequence encodes CSFRGDSYEQYF.

This clonotype showed up many times. For the CDR3, the DNA is TGTGCCAGCAGTTCCACAGGGGGCAATCAGCCCCAGCATTTT. Its translation is CASSSTGGNQPQHF. The J gene is TRBJ1-5, the V gene TRBV12-3 or TRBV12-4, with 7 bases aligning to TRBD1. With V trimmed by 4 bases and J by 2 bases, 2 bases remained unmatched. The CDR3 runs 14 residues.

This clonotype was picked up a small number of times. This chain uses TRBV5-4 with TRBJ2-3; the D gene is possibly TRBD1 (5 bases). Per germline, CDR1 SGHNT and CDR2 YYREEE (reference sequence). V lost 3 bases and J 4 bases, leaving 12 bases between the germline ends. This CDR3 has 14 amino acids. CDR3 in amino acids: CASSSAQGPDTQYF. CDR3 DNA: TGTGCCAGCAGCTCTGCCCAGGGTCCAGATACGCAGTATTTT.

This chain links TRBV2 with TRBJ2-3, with 9 bases aligning to TRBD2. The junction had 7 bases not matched to a gene; V was cut back by 6 bases and J by 0 bases. CDR3 length equals 16 residues. Germline-derived CDR1 and CDR2 are SNHLY and FYNNEI. Here the CDR3 reads CASRPTSGASTDTQYF. Written as DNA, the CDR3 is TGTGCCAGCAGACCGACTAGCGGAGCTAGCACAGATACGCAGTATTTT.

The V call is TRBV2, the J call TRBJ2-2; possible D gene TRBD2, 6 bases. CDR3 length: 14 amino acids. Between the trimmed V and J ends, which lost 7 bases and 5 bases, there was a span of 14 bases. Germline loops: CDR1 SNHLY, CDR2 FYNNEI. The CDR3 region is CASKTGVGTGELFF. The CDR3 bases are TGTGCCAGCAAAACGGGAGTTGGGACCGGGGAGCTGTTTTTT.

This chain uses TRBV6-5 with TRBJ1-2; TRBD1 agrees at 11 bases. There are 13 residues in the CDR3. Germline lookup yields CDR1 MNHEY and CDR2 SVGAGI. V dropped 7 bases and J dropped 7; count of bases not matched to a gene: 5. CDR3 sequence reads: CASKGQGAGGYTF. The CDR3 nucleotides read TGTGCCAGCAAAGGACAGGGGGCAGGTGGCTACACCTTC.

The chain combines TRBV6-1 with TRBJ2-2; D remains ambiguous. The CDR3 consists of 12 residues. Trimming cost V 6 bases and J 4 bases, with 6 bases left between them. Germline V gives CDR1 MNHNS, CDR2 SASEGT. Written as DNA, the CDR3 is TGTGCCAGCAGGAAACCCACCGGGGAGCTGTTTTTT. Protein sequence: CASRKPTGELFF.